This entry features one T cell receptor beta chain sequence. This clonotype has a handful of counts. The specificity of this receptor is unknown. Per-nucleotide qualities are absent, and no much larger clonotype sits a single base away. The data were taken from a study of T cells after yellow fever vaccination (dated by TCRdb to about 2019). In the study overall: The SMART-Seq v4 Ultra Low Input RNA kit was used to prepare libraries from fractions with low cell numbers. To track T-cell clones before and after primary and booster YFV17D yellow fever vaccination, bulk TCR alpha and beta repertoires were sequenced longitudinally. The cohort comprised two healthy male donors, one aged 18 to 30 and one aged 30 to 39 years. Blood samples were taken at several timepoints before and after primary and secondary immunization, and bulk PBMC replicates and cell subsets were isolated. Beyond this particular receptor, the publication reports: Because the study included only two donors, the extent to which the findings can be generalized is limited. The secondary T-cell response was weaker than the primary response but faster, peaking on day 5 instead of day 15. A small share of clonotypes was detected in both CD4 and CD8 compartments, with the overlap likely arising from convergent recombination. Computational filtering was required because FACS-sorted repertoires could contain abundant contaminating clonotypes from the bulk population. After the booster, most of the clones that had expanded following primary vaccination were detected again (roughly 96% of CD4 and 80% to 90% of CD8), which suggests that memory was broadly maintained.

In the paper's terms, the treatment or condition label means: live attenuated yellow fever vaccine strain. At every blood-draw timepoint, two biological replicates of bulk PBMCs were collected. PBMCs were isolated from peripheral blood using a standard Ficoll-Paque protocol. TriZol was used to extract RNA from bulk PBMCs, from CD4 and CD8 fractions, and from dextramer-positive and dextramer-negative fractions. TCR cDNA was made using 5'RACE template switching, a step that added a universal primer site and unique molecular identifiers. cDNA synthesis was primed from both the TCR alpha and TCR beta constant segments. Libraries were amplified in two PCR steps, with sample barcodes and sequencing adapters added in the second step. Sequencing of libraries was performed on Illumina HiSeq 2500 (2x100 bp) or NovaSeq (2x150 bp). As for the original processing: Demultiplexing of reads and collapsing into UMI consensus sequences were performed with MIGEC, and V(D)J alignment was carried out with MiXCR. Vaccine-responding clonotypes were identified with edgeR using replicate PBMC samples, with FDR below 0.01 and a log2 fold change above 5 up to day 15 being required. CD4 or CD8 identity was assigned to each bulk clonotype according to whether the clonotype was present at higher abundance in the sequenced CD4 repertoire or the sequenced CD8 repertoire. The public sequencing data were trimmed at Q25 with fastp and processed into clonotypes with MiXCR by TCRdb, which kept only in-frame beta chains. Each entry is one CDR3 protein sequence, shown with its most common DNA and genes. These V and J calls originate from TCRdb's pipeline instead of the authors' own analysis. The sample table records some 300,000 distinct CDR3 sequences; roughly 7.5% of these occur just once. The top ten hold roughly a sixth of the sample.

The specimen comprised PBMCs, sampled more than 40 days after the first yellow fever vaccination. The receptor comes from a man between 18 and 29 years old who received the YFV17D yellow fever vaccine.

CDR3 sequence: CASSQQWSNQPQHF. The nucleotide sequence reads as follows: TGTGCCAGCAGCCAACAATGGAGTAATCAGCCCCAGCATTTT. The chain uses TRBV3-1 and TRBJ1-5; the D gene cannot be resolved reliably. V is clipped by 2 bases and J by 4 bases, and the sequence between their germline boundaries is 9 bases long. CDR1 and CDR2 were assigned from the germline V gene (reference sequence) as LGHDT and YNNKEL. The CDR3 contains 14 residues, cysteine and phenylalanine counted. Here the CDR3 DNA is all that survives: 42 bases in frame from base 1.